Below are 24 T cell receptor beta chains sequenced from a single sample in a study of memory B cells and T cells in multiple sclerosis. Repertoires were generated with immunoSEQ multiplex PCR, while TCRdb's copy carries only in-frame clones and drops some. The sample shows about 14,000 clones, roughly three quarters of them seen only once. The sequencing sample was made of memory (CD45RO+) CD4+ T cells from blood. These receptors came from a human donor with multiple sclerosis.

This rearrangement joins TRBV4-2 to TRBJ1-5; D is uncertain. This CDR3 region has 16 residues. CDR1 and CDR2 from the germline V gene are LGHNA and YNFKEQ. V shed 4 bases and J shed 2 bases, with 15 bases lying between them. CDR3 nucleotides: TGTGCCAGCAGCCCCAGTTCGGGAATCGGCAATCAGCCCCAGCATTTT. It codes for CASSPSSGIGNQPQHF.

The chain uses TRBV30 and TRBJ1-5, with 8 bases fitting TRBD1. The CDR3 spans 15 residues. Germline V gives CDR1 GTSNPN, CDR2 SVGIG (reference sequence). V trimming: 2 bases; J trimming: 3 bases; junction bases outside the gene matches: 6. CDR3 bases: TGTGCCTGGAGTTTCGGACAGGGCGACAATCAGCCCCAGCATTTT. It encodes CAWSFGQGDNQPQHF.

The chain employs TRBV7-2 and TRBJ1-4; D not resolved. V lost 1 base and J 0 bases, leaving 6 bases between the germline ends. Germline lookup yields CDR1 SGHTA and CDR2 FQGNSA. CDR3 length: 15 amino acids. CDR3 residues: CASSLGVATNEKLFF. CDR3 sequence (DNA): TGTGCCAGCAGCTTAGGCGTAGCAACTAATGAAAAACTGTTTTTT.

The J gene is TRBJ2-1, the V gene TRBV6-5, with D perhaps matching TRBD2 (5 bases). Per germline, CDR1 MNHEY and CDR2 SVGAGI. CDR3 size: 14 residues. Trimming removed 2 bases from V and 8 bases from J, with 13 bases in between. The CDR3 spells CASSYRVATDEQFF. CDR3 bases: TGTGCCAGCAGTTACAGGGTAGCGACGGATGAGCAGTTCTTC.

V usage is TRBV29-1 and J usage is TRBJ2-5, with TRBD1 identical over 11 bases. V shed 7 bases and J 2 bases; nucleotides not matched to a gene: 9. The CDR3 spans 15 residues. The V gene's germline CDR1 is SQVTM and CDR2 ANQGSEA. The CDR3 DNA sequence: TGCAGCGCTCGAGGCGGGACAGGGGGACAAGAGACCCAGTACTTC. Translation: CSARGGTGGQETQYF.

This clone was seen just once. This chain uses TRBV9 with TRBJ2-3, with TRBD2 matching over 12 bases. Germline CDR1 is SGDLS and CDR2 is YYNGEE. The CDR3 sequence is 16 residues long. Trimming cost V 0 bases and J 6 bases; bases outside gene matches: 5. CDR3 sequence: CASSVELAGGRDTQYF. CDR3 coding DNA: TGTGCCAGCAGCGTAGAGCTAGCGGGAGGGCGGGATACGCAGTATTTT.

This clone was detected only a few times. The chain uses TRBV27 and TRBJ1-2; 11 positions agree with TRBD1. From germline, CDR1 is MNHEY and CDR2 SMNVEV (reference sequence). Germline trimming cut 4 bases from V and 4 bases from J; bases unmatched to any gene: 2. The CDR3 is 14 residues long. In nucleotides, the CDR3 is TGTGCCAGCAGTTGGGGACAGGGGGGCTATGGCTACACCTTC. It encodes CASSWGQGGYGYTF.

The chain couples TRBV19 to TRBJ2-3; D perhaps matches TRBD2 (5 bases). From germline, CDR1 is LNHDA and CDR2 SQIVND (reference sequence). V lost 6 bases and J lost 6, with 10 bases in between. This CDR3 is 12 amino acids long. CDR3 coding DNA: TGTGCCAGTAGCGGGGTAGCGGATACGCAGTATTTT. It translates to CASSGVADTQYF.

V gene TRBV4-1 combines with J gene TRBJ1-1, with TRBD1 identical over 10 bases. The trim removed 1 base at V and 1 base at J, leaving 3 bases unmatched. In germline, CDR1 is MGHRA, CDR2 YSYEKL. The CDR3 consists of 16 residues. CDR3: CASSQGTGGGNTEAFF. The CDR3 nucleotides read TGCGCCAGCAGCCAAGGGACAGGGGGAGGGAACACTGAAGCTTTCTTT.

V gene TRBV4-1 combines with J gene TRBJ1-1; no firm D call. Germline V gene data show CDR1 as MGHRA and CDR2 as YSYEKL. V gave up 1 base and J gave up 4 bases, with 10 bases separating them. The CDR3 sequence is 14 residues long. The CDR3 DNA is TGCGCCAGCAGCCAAGTTTCCATCGGCACTGAAGCTTTCTTT. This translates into CASSQVSIGTEAFF.

The CDR3 reads CASSAGQGANNEQFF. CDR3 bases: TGTGCCAGCAGCGCAGGACAGGGGGCCAACAATGAGCAGTTCTTC. The rearrangement uses TRBV9 and TRBJ2-1; 11 bases are a match to TRBD1. The CDR3 is 15 residues long. Germline CDR1 SGDLS, CDR2 YYNGEE. V trimming: 3 bases; J trimming: 5 bases; junction bases outside the gene matches: 4. Full variable domain (missing parts from reference TRBV9 and TRBJ2-1): DSGVTQTPKHLITATGQRVTLRCSPRSGDLSVYWYQQSLDQGLQFLIQYYNGEERAKGNILERFSAQQFPDLHSELNLSSLELGDSALYFCASSAGQGANNEQFFGPGTRLTVL.

CDR3 amino acids: CASSECRGEQYF. In nucleotides, the CDR3 is TGCGCCAGCAGTGAGTGCAGGGGGGAGCAGTACTTC. V usage is TRBV10-1 and J usage is TRBJ2-7; 7 bases fit TRBD1. J lost 7 bases, V lost 1 base, and 1 base had no gene match. There are 12 residues in the CDR3. Germline V gene lookup returns CDR1 WNHNN and CDR2 SYGVQD (reference sequence).

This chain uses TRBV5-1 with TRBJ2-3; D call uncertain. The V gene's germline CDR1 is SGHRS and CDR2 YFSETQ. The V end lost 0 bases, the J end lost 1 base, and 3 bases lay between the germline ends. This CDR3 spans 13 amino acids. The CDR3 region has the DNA TGCGCCAGCAGCTTGGCCGGCACAGATACGCAGTATTTT. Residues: CASSLAGTDTQYF.

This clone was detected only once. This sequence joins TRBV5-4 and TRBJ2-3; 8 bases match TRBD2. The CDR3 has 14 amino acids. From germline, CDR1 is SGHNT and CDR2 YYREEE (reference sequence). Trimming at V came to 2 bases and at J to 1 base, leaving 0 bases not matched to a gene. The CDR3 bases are TGTGCCAGCAGCTTAGCGGGGGGCACAGATACGCAGTATTTT. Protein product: CASSLAGGTDTQYF. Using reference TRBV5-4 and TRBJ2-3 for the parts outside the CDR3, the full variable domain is ETGVTQSPTHLIKTRGQQVTLRCSSQSGHNTVSWYQQALGQGPQFIFQYYREEENGRGNFPPRFSGLQFPNYSSELNVNALELDDSALYLCASSLAGGTDTQYFGPGTRLTVL.

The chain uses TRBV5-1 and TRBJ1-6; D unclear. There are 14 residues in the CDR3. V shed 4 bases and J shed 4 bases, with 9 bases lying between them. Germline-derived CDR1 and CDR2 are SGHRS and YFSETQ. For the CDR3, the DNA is TGCGCCAGCAGCGGGGAGAGTTATAATTCACCCCTCCACTTT. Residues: CASSGESYNSPLHF.

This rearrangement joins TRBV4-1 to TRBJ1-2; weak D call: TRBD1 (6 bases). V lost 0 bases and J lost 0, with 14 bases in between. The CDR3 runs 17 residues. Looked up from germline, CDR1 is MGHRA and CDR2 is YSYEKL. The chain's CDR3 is CASSQDIGSGANYGYTF. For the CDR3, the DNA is TGCGCCAGCAGCCAAGATATAGGGTCAGGGGCTAACTATGGCTACACCTTC.

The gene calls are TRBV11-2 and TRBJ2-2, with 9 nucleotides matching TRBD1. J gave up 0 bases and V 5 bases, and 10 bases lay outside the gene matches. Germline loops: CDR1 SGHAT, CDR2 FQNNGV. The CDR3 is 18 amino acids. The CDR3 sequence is CASSLPGQGPPNTGELFF. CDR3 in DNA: TGTGCCAGCAGCCTTCCGGGACAGGGCCCCCCGAACACCGGGGAGCTGTTTTTT.

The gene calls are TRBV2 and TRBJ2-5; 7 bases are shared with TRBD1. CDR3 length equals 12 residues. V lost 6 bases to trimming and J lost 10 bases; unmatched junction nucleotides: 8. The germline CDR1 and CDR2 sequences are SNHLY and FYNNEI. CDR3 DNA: TGTGCCAGCAGCTCGACAGGGTTGGTCCAGTACTTC. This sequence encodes CASSSTGLVQYF.

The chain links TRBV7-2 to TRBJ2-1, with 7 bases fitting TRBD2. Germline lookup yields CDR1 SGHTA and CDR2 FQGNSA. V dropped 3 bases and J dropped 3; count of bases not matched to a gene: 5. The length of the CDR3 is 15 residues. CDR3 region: CASSFQTSSYNEQFF. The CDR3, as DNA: TGTGCCAGCAGCTTCCAGACTAGCAGCTACAATGAGCAGTTCTTC. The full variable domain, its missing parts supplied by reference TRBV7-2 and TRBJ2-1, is GAGVSQSPSNKVTEKGKDVELRCDPISGHTALYWYRQSLGQGLEFLIYFQGNSAPDKSGLPSDRFSAERTGGSVSTLTIQRTQQEDSAVYLCASSFQTSSYNEQFFGPGTRLTVL.

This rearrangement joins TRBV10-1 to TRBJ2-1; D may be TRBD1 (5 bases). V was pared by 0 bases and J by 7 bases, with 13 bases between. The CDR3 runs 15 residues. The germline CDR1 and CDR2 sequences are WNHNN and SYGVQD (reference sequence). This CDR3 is CASSESSAGINEQFF. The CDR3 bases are TGCGCCAGCAGTGAGTCCTCGGCAGGGATAAATGAGCAGTTCTTC.

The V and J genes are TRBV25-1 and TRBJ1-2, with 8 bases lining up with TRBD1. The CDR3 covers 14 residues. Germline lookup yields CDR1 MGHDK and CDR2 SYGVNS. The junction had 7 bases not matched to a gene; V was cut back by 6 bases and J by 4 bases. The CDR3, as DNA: TGTGCCAGCAGCCGGACAGGGTTATTCTATGGCTACACCTTC. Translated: CASSRTGLFYGYTF.

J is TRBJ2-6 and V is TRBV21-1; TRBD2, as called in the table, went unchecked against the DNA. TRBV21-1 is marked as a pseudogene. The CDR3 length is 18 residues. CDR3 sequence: CASSPGGAIPAGANVLTF. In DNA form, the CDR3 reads TGTGCCAGCAGCCCTGGCGGGGCTATCCCGGCGGGGGCCAACGTCCTGACTTTC.

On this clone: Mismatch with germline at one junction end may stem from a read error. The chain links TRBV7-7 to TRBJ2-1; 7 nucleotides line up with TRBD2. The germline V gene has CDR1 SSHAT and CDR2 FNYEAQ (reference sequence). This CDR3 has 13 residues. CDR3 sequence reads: CASSFTSGGEQFF. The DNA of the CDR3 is TGTGCTAGCAGCTTCACTTCGGGGGGTGAGCAGTTCTTC.

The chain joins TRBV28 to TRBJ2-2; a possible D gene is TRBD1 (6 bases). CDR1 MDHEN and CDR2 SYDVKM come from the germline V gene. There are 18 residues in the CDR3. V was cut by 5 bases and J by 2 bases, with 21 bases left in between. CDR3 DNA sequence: TGTGCCAGCAGTCCAGGGGATTGGAACCCCGGAAACACCGGGGAGCTGTTTTTT. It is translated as CASSPGDWNPGNTGELFF. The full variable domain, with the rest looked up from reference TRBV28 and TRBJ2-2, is DVKVTQSSRYLVKRTGEKVFLECVQDMDHENMFWYRQDPGLGLRLIYFSYDVKMKEKGDIPEGYSVSREKKERFSLILESASTNQTSMYLCASSPGDWNPGNTGELFFGEGSRLTVL.